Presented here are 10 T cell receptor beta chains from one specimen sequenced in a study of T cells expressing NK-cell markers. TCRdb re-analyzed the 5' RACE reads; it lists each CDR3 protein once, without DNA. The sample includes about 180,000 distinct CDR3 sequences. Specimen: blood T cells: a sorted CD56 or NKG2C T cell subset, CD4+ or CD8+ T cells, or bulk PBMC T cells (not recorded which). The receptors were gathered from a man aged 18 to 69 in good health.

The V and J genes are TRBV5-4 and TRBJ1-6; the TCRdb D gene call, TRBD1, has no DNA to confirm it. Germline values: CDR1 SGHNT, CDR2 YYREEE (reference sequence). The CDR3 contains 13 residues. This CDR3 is CASSDTGTSPLHF.

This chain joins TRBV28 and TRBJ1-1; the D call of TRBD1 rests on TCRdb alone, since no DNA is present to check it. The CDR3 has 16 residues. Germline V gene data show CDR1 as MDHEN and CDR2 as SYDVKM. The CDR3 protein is CASRPFLTGFQTEAFF.

This chain's CDR3 is CALKQSNEQFF. V and J are TRBV12-3 or TRBV12-4 and TRBJ2-1. The CDR3 is 11 residues long.

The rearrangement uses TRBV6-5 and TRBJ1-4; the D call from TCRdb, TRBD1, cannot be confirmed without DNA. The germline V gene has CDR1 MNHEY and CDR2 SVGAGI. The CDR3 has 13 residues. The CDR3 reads CASSYSTGGKLFF.

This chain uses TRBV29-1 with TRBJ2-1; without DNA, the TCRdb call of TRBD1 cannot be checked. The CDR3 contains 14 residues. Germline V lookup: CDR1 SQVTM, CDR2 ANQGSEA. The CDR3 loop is CSAPPLRRADEQFF.

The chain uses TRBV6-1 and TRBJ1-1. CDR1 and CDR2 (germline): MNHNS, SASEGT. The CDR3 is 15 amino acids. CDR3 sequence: CASPSGGTENTEAFF.

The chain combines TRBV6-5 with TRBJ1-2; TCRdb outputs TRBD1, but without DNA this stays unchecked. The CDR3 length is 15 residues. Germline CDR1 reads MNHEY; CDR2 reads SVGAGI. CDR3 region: CASSYDSFANYGYTF.

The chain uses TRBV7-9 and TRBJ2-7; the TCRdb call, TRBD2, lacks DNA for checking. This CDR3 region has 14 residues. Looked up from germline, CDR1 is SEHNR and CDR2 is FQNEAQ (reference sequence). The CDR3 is CASSLWRETYEQYF.

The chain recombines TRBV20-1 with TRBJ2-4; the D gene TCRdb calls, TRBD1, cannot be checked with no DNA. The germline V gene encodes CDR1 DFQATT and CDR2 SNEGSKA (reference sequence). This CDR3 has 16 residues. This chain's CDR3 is CSAPLRKGRQKNIQYF.

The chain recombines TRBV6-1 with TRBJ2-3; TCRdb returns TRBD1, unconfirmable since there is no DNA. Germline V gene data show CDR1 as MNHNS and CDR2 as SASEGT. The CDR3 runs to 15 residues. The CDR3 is CASSETRGGVDTQYF.